The next 18 T cell receptor beta chains were all read from a single sample in a study of shared clonotypes between healthy human individuals (dated by TCRdb to between 2020 and 2021). The library was built by means of the immunoSEQ multiplex PCR assay. TCRdb's version of the immuneACCESS table is confined to in-frame rearrangements and falls short of the full clone set. An unresolved V gene accounts for under half of the shortfall where checked; the remainder is of unknown origin. This sample lists roughly 320,000 clones; about nine tenths were detected once. The ten biggest clones cover roughly 16% of the sample. The sequencing sample was made of memory CD8+ T cells sorted from blood. The sample's cell subset or site label is to be understood as: CD45RO+ cells pooled with CCR7-negative TemRA cells. The receptors originated from a man between 18 and 35 years old in good health.

This chain connects TRBV9 to TRBJ2-7; D tentatively reads TRBD1 or TRBD2 (5 bases each). CDR3 length: 15 amino acids. Germline V lookup: CDR1 SGDLS, CDR2 YYNGEE. The V and J ends lost 5 bases and 4 bases respectively, with 19 bases between them. The CDR3, as DNA: TGTGCCAGCAGACCCGGGCCATCAGAGGGGTACGAGCAGTACTTC. Protein product: CASRPGPSEGYEQYF.

This clone has a single count. The CDR3 DNA reads TGTGCCAGCACCTTGGGTACAGGGGGCATCTACAATGAGCAGTTCTTC. Its translation is CASTLGTGGIYNEQFF. This rearrangement joins TRBV2 to TRBJ2-1; 9 nucleotides align to TRBD1. The CDR3 loop spans 16 amino acids. Germline lookup yields CDR1 SNHLY and CDR2 FYNNEI. J lost 3 bases, V lost 7 bases, and 10 bases had no gene match.

CDR3 amino acids: CASSLPAGGNTGELFF. The DNA for the CDR3 is TGTGCCAGCAGCTTACCAGCGGGAGGAAACACCGGGGAGCTGTTTTTT. The chain is built from TRBV11-2 and TRBJ2-2, with 9 bases aligning to TRBD2. CDR1 is SGHAT, CDR2 FQNNGV, per germline. The trim removed 2 bases at V and 2 bases at J, leaving 3 bases unmatched. The CDR3 is 16 amino acids.

V gene TRBV2 combines with J gene TRBJ2-7, with D possibly being TRBD2 (6 bases). V was cut by 7 bases and J by 0 bases, with 25 bases left in between. The CDR3 spans 18 residues. Per the germline V gene, CDR1 is SNHLY and CDR2 is FYNNEI. CDR3: CASTETARAGYLSYEQYF. The DNA of the CDR3 is TGTGCCAGCACCGAGACAGCGAGAGCGGGCTATCTCTCCTACGAGCAGTACTTC.

The chain uses TRBV2 and TRBJ1-1; D call uncertain. The CDR3 runs 12 residues. Trimming removed 4 bases from V and 8 bases from J, with 11 bases in between. CDR1 and CDR2 from the germline V gene are SNHLY and FYNNEI. CDR3 residues: CASSGWQTEAFF. The CDR3 coding sequence is TGTGCCAGCAGTGGTTGGCAGACCGAAGCTTTCTTT.

The chain carries TRBV5-1 and TRBJ1-1, with D unresolved. The CDR3 contains 18 residues. V was pared by 4 bases and J by 1 base, with 23 bases between. Germline V gene sequence: CDR1 SGHRS, CDR2 YFSETQ. This CDR3 is CASSEGSSGRYKNTEAFF. The CDR3 DNA reads as TGCGCCAGCAGCGAAGGTTCCTCCGGGCGATATAAGAACACTGAAGCTTTCTTT.

This chain links TRBV2 with TRBJ1-5; a possible D gene is TRBD1 (6 bases). This CDR3 has 14 amino acids. Trimming cost V 6 bases and J 6 bases, with 15 bases left between them. Germline-derived CDR1 and CDR2 are SNHLY and FYNNEI. In nucleotides, the CDR3 is TGTGCCAGCAGACTAACAGGGCCCGGTCAGCCCCAGCATTTT. Translated, it gives CASRLTGPGQPQHF.

The chain has TRBV5-6 and TRBJ2-1; a weak D match, TRBD1 (5 bases). The CDR3 is made up of 13 amino acids. Germline lookup yields CDR1 SGHDT and CDR2 YYEEEE. V was pared by 3 bases and J by 2 bases, with 6 bases between. This CDR3 is CASSWTPYNEQFF. CDR3 DNA: TGTGCCAGCAGCTGGACACCCTACAATGAGCAGTTCTTC.

This rearrangement joins TRBV7-9 to TRBJ1-2; the D is unclear. There are 13 residues in the CDR3. V dropped 1 base and J dropped 8 bases, with 11 bases sitting between them. Germline V gene data show CDR1 as SEHNR and CDR2 as FQNEAQ (reference sequence). The CDR3 spells CASSLVSAEGYTF. The CDR3 DNA reads as TGTGCCAGCAGCTTAGTGAGTGCGGAAGGCTACACCTTC. Variable domain in full (rest from reference TRBV7-9 and TRBJ1-2): DTGVSQNPRHKITKRGQNVTFRCDPISEHNRLYWYRQTLGQGPEFLTYFQNEAQLEKSRLLSDRFSAERPKGSFSTLEIQRTEQGDSAMYLCASSLVSAEGYTFGSGTRLTVV.

This clone turned up a few times. The rearrangement uses TRBV2 and TRBJ2-3, with D hard to call. CDR3 size: 15 residues. The V gene's germline CDR1 is SNHLY and CDR2 FYNNEI. Trimming shortened V by 4 bases and J by 6 bases, and 17 bases separated the two germline ends. CDR3 sequence (DNA): TGTGCCAGCAGTGCGATAGCCACCCTCGGGGATACGCAGTATTTT. It encodes CASSAIATLGDTQYF.

The chain joins TRBV28 to TRBJ1-3; no clear D. From germline, CDR1 is MDHEN and CDR2 SYDVKM. Trimming removed 6 bases from V and 7 bases from J, with 4 bases in between. This CDR3 spans 10 amino acids. CDR3 in amino acids: CASSANTIYF. CDR3 nucleotides: TGTGCCAGCAGCGCTAACACCATATATTTT.

This chain links TRBV28 with TRBJ1-5; D not resolved. Germline V gene sequence: CDR1 MDHEN, CDR2 SYDVKM. The length of the CDR3 is 13 residues. Trimming shortened V by 2 bases and J by 5 bases, and 7 bases separated the two germline ends. The CDR3 bases are TGTGCCAGCAGTTTAGTCCTTTATCAGCCCCAGCATTTT. Translation: CASSLVLYQPQHF.

The J gene is TRBJ2-7, the V gene TRBV11-2; 13 positions match TRBD2. The germline V gene has CDR1 SGHAT and CDR2 FQNNGV. V was pared by 1 base and J by 4 bases, with 7 bases of the junction left unmatched. The CDR3 consists of 17 residues. The CDR3 region has the DNA TGTGCCAGCAGCTTAGGCGGACTAGCGGGAGTTTGGTACGAGCAGTACTTC. Translation: CASSLGGLAGVWYEQYF. The variable domain in full, completed from reference TRBV11-2 and TRBJ2-7, reads EAGVAQSPRYKIIEKRQSVAFWCNPISGHATLYWYQQILGQGPKLLIQFQNNGVVDDSQLPKDRFSAERLKGVDSTLKIQPAKLEDSAVYLCASSLGGLAGVWYEQYFGPGTRLTVT.

This clone showed up just once. The chain recombines TRBV5-1 with TRBJ2-2, with D unclear. CDR3 length: 13 residues. V was cut by 1 base and J by 6 bases, with 7 bases left in between. Germline CDR1 and CDR2: SGHRS and YFSETQ. CDR3 region: CASSLSYAGELFF. The CDR3 DNA sequence: TGCGCCAGCAGCTTGTCGTATGCCGGGGAGCTGTTTTTT.

V is TRBV10-2 and J is TRBJ2-1, with D possibly matching TRBD2 (5 bases). The CDR3 spans 13 residues. Germline CDR1 is WSHSY and CDR2 is SAAADI. The ends were cut back, 8 bases at V and 1 base at J, with 9 bases in the middle. Written as DNA, the CDR3 is TGCGCCAGCTCAACGGGGTCCTACAATGAGCAGTTCTTC. It encodes CASSTGSYNEQFF.

The rearrangement links TRBV4-1 to TRBJ2-7, with 9 positions matching TRBD2. The length of the CDR3 is 16 residues. Germline V gene lookup returns CDR1 MGHRA and CDR2 YSYEKL. Trimming at V came to 1 base and at J to 4 bases, leaving 8 bases not matched to a gene. CDR3 sequence (DNA): TGCGCCAGCAGCCAAGGTAGGATTAGCGGGAGTTACGAGCAGTACTTC. It is translated as CASSQGRISGSYEQYF.

The V gene is TRBV9, the J gene TRBJ2-1; 8 bases match TRBD2. Germline values: CDR1 SGDLS, CDR2 YYNGEE. With 1 base clipped from V and 8 bases from J, the junction kept 11 bases outside the gene matches. The CDR3 contains 16 residues. The CDR3 region is CASSVSQRESFYEQFF. As DNA, the CDR3 is TGTGCCAGCAGCGTATCCCAGCGGGAGAGCTTCTATGAGCAGTTCTTC.

The genes are TRBV7-9 and TRBJ1-2, with 7 bases matching TRBD1. The J segment lost 4 bases and the V segment lost 4 bases, leaving 6 bases of the junction unmatched. Germline assignment: CDR1 SEHNR and CDR2 FQNEAQ (reference sequence). The CDR3 extends over 14 amino acids. CDR3 nucleotides: TGTGCCAGCAGCTCGACAGGGATAGGCTATGGCTACACCTTC. This gives the protein CASSSTGIGYGYTF.